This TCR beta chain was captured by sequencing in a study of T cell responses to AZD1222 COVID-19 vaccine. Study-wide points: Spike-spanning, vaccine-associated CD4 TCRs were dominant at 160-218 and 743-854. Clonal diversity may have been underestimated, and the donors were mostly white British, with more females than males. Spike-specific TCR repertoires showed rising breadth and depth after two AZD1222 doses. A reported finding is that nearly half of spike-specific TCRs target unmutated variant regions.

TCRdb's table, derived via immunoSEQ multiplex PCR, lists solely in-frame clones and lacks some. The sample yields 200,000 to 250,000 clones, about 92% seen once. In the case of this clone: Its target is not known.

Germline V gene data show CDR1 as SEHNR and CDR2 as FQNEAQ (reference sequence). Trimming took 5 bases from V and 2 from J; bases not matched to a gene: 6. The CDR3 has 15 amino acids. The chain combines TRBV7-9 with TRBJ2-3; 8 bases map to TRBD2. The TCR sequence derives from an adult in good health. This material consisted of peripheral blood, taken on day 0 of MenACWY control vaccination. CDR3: CASSTYSGATDTQYF. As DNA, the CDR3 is TGTGCCAGCAGCACTTATAGCGGGGCCACAGATACGCAGTATTTT.